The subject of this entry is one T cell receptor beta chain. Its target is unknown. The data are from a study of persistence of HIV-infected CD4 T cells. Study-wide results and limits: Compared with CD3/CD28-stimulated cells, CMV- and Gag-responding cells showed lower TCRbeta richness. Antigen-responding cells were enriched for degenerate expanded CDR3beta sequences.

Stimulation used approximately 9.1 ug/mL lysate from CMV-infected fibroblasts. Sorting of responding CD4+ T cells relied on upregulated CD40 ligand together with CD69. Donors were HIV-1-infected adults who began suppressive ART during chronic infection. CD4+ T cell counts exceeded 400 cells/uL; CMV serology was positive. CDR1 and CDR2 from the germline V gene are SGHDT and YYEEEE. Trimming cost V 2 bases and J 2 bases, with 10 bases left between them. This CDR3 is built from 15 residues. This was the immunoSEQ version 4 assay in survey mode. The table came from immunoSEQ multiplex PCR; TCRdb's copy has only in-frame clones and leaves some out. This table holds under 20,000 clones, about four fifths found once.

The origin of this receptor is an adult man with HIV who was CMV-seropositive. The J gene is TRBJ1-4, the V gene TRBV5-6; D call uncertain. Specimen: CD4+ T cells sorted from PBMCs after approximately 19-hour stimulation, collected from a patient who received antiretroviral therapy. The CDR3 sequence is CASSLYGTTNEKLFF. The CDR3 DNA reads TGTGCCAGCAGCTTATACGGCACGACTAATGAAAAACTGTTTTTT.